A single sample is the source of the 23 T cell receptor beta chains below, sequenced in a study of T cells after yellow fever vaccination. TCRdb processed the 5' RACE reads anew with MiXCR; each CDR3 protein has one entry. The table shows 400,000 to 650,000 distinct CDR3 sequences, with 20% to 25% occurring only once. Specimen: PBMCs, collected roughly 23 days after the first yellow fever vaccination. The source of these receptors is a young man who received the YFV17D yellow fever vaccine.

V usage is TRBV6-1 and J usage is TRBJ1-3, with a possible D match to TRBD1 (6 bases). V lost 6 bases and J lost 5, with 17 bases in between. The CDR3 loop spans 15 amino acids. CDR1 MNHNS and CDR2 SASEGT come from the germline V gene. CDR3 nucleotide sequence: TGTGCCAGCAGCGGTACCGGGACACAAAGAAACACCATATATTTT. Its translation is CASSGTGTQRNTIYF.

This clonotype was seen more than once but under ten times. The V call is TRBV5-5, the J call TRBJ2-3; D is perhaps TRBD2 (6 bases). V was trimmed by 4 bases and J by 2 bases, leaving 14 bases between them. The CDR3 runs 15 residues. The germline V gene encodes CDR1 SGHKS and CDR2 YYEKEE (reference sequence). The CDR3 loop is CASSRGLISTDTQYF. CDR3 DNA sequence: TGTGCCAGCAGCCGGGGACTTATATCCACAGATACGCAGTATTTT.

The V gene is TRBV9, the J gene TRBJ2-7, with D hard to call. Trimming left V 3 bases short and J 1 base short, with 8 bases between. This CDR3 is built from 13 residues. Germline lookup yields CDR1 SGDLS and CDR2 YYNGEE. The CDR3 DNA reads as TGTGCCAGCAGCGAGACCCCATCCTACGAGCAGTACTTC. Translating gives CASSETPSYEQYF. The full variable domain, in which reference TRBV9 and TRBJ2-7 provide the parts outside the CDR3, is DSGVTQTPKHLITATGQRVTLRCSPRSGDLSVYWYQQSLDQGLQFLIQYYNGEERAKGNILERFSAQQFPDLHSELNLSSLELGDSALYFCASSETPSYEQYFGPGTRLTVT.

The chain links TRBV20-1 to TRBJ1-2; the match to TRBD1 covers 7 bases. The CDR3 loop spans 14 amino acids. The germline gives CDR1 DFQATT, CDR2 SNEGSKA (reference sequence). V lost 3 bases to trimming and J lost 8 bases; unmatched junction nucleotides: 12. CDR3 amino acids: CSASVPGQRPGYTF. In nucleotides, the CDR3 is TGCAGTGCTAGCGTTCCGGGACAGAGGCCAGGCTACACCTTC.

The V and J genes are TRBV7-9 and TRBJ1-5; TRBD1 might be the D (5 bases). CDR3 length: 15 amino acids. Germline CDR1 reads SEHNR; CDR2 reads FQNEAQ (reference sequence). V lost 0 bases and J 8 bases, leaving 14 bases between the germline ends. The CDR3 DNA sequence: TGTGCCAGCAGCTTAGCGTTTCGGGACGGCGAGCCCCAGCATTTT. Residues: CASSLAFRDGEPQHF.

The chain combines TRBV12-3 or TRBV12-4 with TRBJ1-1; D is uncertain. Trimming stripped 3 bases from V and 4 bases from J, with 9 bases between. The CDR3 extends over 13 amino acids. As DNA, the CDR3 is TGTGCCAGCAGTTTGAGAGGGAGCACTGAAGCTTTCTTT. It codes for CASSLRGSTEAFF.

The gene calls are TRBV4-3 and TRBJ1-6, with 8 bases identical to TRBD1. CDR3 length equals 13 residues. Trimming removed 4 bases from V and 10 bases from J; junction bases left unmatched: 3. The V gene's germline CDR1 is LGHNA and CDR2 YSLEER. The CDR3 loop reads CASSRRGRSPLHF. In DNA form, the CDR3 reads TGCGCCAGCAGCCGCAGGGGGCGGTCACCCCTCCACTTT.

As to this clonotype: This may stem from a read error, because a much larger clone lies one nucleotide away. The rearrangement links TRBV5-1 to TRBJ2-7, with TRBD1 identical over 9 bases. Germline CDR1 SGHRS, CDR2 YFSETQ. This CDR3 is 14 amino acids long. V was pared by 4 bases and J by 3 bases, with 5 bases of the junction left unmatched. The CDR3 nucleotides are TGCGCCAGCAGCACCGGGACAGGGAGCTACGAGCAGTACTTC. Residues: CASSTGTGSYEQYF.

Here the CDR3 reads CASSDPRGASGNTIYF. The CDR3 bases are TGCGCCAGCAGTGACCCGAGGGGCGCCTCTGGAAACACCATATATTTT. The gene calls are TRBV10-1 and TRBJ1-3; weak D call: TRBD1 (5 bases). Germline CDR1 is WNHNN and CDR2 is SYGVQD (reference sequence). The V end was cut by 3 bases, the J end by 0 bases, with 12 bases between. This CDR3 has 16 amino acids.

The chain joins TRBV29-1 to TRBJ2-5, with TRBD2 identical over 9 bases. Germline values: CDR1 SQVTM, CDR2 ANQGSEA. After removal of 7 bases from V and 4 bases from J, the junction contained 7 bases not matched to a gene. This CDR3 has 13 residues. Here the CDR3 DNA reads TGCAGCGCAGGGACTAGCAACTCAGAGACCCAGTACTTC. Translation gives CSAGTSNSETQYF.

The chain joins TRBV7-6 to TRBJ2-2; 14 nucleotides align to TRBD2. The CDR3 totals 18 residues. From germline, CDR1 is SGHVS and CDR2 FNYEAQ. The ends lost 5 bases at V and 0 bases at J; junction bases unmatched: 5. CDR3 region: CASSGLAGGYTNTGELFF. For the CDR3, the DNA is TGTGCCAGCAGCGGACTAGCGGGGGGCTACACGAACACCGGGGAGCTGTTTTTT.

This clonotype was seen only a few times. The chain combines TRBV2 with TRBJ2-5; D might be TRBD2 (6 bases). Germline V gives CDR1 SNHLY, CDR2 FYNNEI. Trimming left V 2 bases short and J 5 bases short, with 9 bases between. The CDR3 loop spans 13 amino acids. CDR3 in amino acids: CASSELAAETQYF. In nucleotides, the CDR3 is TGTGCCAGCAGTGAATTAGCGGCGGAGACCCAGTACTTC. The whole variable domain, filled in from reference TRBV2 and TRBJ2-5, reads EPEVTQTPSHQVTQMGQEVILRCVPISNHLYFYWYRQILGQKVEFLVSFYNNEISEKSEIFDDQFSVERPDGSNFTLKIRSTKLEDSAMYFCASSELAAETQYFGPGTRLLVL.

This clonotype appeared a few times. The chain recombines TRBV6-2 or TRBV6-3 with TRBJ1-1; D not resolved. In germline, CDR1 is MNHEY, CDR2 SVGEGT. Trimming pared 0 bases from V and 1 base from J, leaving 6 bases between. This CDR3 comprises 14 residues. CDR3 DNA sequence: TGTGCCAGCAGTTACTCGCCCGGGAACACTGAAGCTTTCTTT. Translation gives CASSYSPGNTEAFF.

The CDR3 protein is CASTNRQRNTEAFF. In DNA form, the CDR3 reads TGTGCCAGCACTAACCGACAGAGGAACACTGAAGCTTTCTTT. The chain recombines TRBV5-5 with TRBJ1-1; D is possibly TRBD1 (5 bases). The germline V gene has CDR1 SGHKS and CDR2 YYEKEE (reference sequence). The V and J ends lost 6 bases and 1 base respectively, with 13 bases between them. The CDR3 extends over 14 amino acids.

The CDR3 DNA follows: TGTGCCAGCAGCCAAGATAGGAGTACCCTCGGTGAGCAGTTCTTC. It translates to CASSQDRSTLGEQFF. The chain carries TRBV3-1 and TRBJ2-1; no firm D call. Germline V gives CDR1 LGHDT, CDR2 YNNKEL (reference sequence). CDR3 length equals 15 residues. V was pared by 0 bases and J by 9 bases, with 15 bases between.

V gene TRBV2 combines with J gene TRBJ2-1; 7 bases match TRBD1. Unmatched junction bases numbered 6, after V lost 2 bases and J lost 8 bases. From germline, CDR1 is SNHLY and CDR2 FYNNEI. This CDR3 is built from 14 residues. The CDR3 loop is CASSESEGGHEQFF. CDR3 DNA: TGTGCCAGCAGTGAATCCGAAGGGGGCCATGAGCAGTTCTTC.

This chain uses TRBV29-1 with TRBJ2-5, with 7 bases that match TRBD2. V lost 1 base, J lost 5 bases, and 7 bases stayed unmatched. Germline CDR1 and CDR2: SQVTM and ANQGSEA. CDR3 length: 14 amino acids. The chain's CDR3 is CSVEARGRGETQYF. CDR3 bases: TGCAGCGTTGAAGCGAGAGGGCGGGGGGAGACCCAGTACTTC.

The chain recombines TRBV6-1 with TRBJ1-5, with TRBD1 matching over 12 bases. V was clipped by 6 bases and J by 7 bases; unmatched bases: 7. This CDR3 has 15 amino acids. Germline CDR1 reads MNHNS; CDR2 reads SASEGT. In DNA form, the CDR3 reads TGTGCCAGCAGCCCCGGGACAGGGGGCTGGCAGCCCCAGCATTTT. Translating gives CASSPGTGGWQPQHF.

The chain recombines TRBV13 with TRBJ2-2; D gene ambiguous. Trimming took 3 bases from V and 4 from J, leaving 9 bases between them. CDR1 is PRHDT and CDR2 is FYEKMQ in the germline V gene (reference sequence). CDR3 length equals 14 residues. CDR3 residues: CASSLRTSTGELFF. The CDR3 DNA sequence: TGTGCCAGCAGCTTGCGGACGAGCACCGGGGAGCTGTTTTTT. Looking up the rest from reference TRBV13 and TRBJ2-2 gives the full variable domain: AAGVIQSPRHLIKEKRETATLKCYPIPRHDTVYWYQQGPGQDPQFLISFYEKMQSDKGSIPDRFSAQQFSDYHSELNMSSLELGDSALYFCASSLRTSTGELFFGEGSRLTVL.

The chain is built from TRBV2 and TRBJ2-7, with D tentatively TRBD2 (5 bases). Germline V gene sequence: CDR1 SNHLY, CDR2 FYNNEI. The V gene lost 5 bases and the J gene lost 5 bases, with 16 bases spanning the gap. This CDR3 spans 14 amino acids. CDR3 sequence: CASSYGIPEHEQYV. The DNA for the CDR3 is TGTGCCAGCAGTTACGGGATTCCCGAACACGAGCAGTACGTC.

The V gene is TRBV6-1, the J gene TRBJ2-1; D is undetermined. This CDR3 region has 12 residues. The germline gives CDR1 MNHNS, CDR2 SASEGT. V was cut by 2 bases and J by 4 bases, with 3 bases left in between. This chain's CDR3 is CASSEKYNEQFF. The CDR3 DNA sequence: TGTGCCAGCAGTGAAAAATACAATGAGCAGTTCTTC.

The table lists this clonotype with a few counts. V gene TRBV4-1 combines with J gene TRBJ2-1; D is possibly TRBD1 (6 bases). CDR3 length: 17 residues. V was clipped by 0 bases and J by 0 bases, with 12 bases between them. The germline V gene has CDR1 MGHRA and CDR2 YSYEKL. The chain's CDR3 is CASSQEGRGSSYNEQFF. The CDR3 DNA sequence: TGCGCCAGCAGCCAAGAGGGAAGGGGGAGCTCCTACAATGAGCAGTTCTTC.

This clonotype was seen more than once but under ten times. The V call is TRBV5-1, the J call TRBJ2-5; 7 nucleotides line up with TRBD1. Per germline, CDR1 SGHRS and CDR2 YFSETQ. This CDR3 is 14 amino acids long. With 4 bases clipped from V and 5 bases from J, the junction kept 8 bases outside the gene matches. The CDR3 loop is CASSPSTGPETQYF. Written as DNA, the CDR3 is TGCGCCAGCAGCCCATCGACAGGGCCGGAGACCCAGTACTTC.